This TCR beta chain was retrieved from a study of cytomegalovirus exposure and HLA in healthy donors. The PCR contained 60 Vbeta and 13 Jbeta primers. Sequenced by immunoSEQ multiplex PCR; TCRdb stores in-frame clones only, minus some. The sample holds some 120,000 clones, 80% seen once. The source of this sequence is a man younger than 40 in good health and CMV-seronegative. The sample was PBMCs.

As DNA, the CDR3 is TGTGCCAGCCTAGGCTTCGGCAAAAACATTCAGTACTTC. Amino acid sequence: CASLGFGKNIQYF. The chain is built from TRBV28 and TRBJ2-4; no firm D call. Trimming left V 8 bases short and J 3 bases short, with 11 bases between. Germline V gene sequence: CDR1 MDHEN, CDR2 SYDVKM. This CDR3 is built from 13 residues.